This TCR beta chain was obtained from a study of blood T cell repertoires in COVID-19. About the research overall: Italy, Spain and the United States were the sources of the convalescent and acute COVID-19 samples. From T cells, B-cell-depleted T cells, or PBMCs came the material, which was cDNA or gDNA.

This clone showed up just once. Per the original methods: Reference gene primer amplification yielded estimated nucleated cell counts. Libraries were prepared by immunoSEQ multiplex PCR; TCRdb keeps only in-frame clonotypes and omits some of them. V, J and clone size are taken as reported in that table, and D and trimming were inferred from the DNA itself. The sample has 380,000 or so clones; around 87% are singletons. Donors were grouped by their self-reported clinical history. The V gene's germline CDR1 is SNHLY and CDR2 FYNNEI. The CDR3 loop spans 14 amino acids. Losses at the gene ends were 6 bases for V and 1 base for J; bases not matched to a gene: 5.

The specimen sequenced was PBMCs or T cells enriched from blood (not recorded which). The clonotype comes from a man aged 30 to 39 who had recovered from COVID-19. The rearrangement joins TRBV2 to TRBJ1-1; 7 positions agree with TRBD1. As DNA, the CDR3 is TGTGCCAGCAGGACGACAGGGACGAACACTGAAGCTTTCTTT. Translated: CASRTTGTNTEAFF.